Listed here is a single TCR beta chain. Its antigen remains unidentified. V lost 3 bases, J lost 8 bases, and 14 bases lay in between. There are 14 residues in the CDR3. Germline-derived CDR1 and CDR2 are LGHNA and YNFKEQ. TCRdb keeps only in-frame clones here, not all; method: immunoSEQ multiplex PCR. The sample shows about 7,800 clones, about two thirds of them seen only once. This entry belongs to a study of OX40 agonist ivuxolimab in advanced cancers. For the study at large: An agonistic human IgG2 monoclonal antibody against OX40 (CD134) was given.

Study outcomes and limitations: Dose levels from 0.1 to 3.0 mg/kg saw CD4+ and CD8+ blood T cells expand clonally by week 6. CD4+ T cells averaged fewer expanded clones than CD8+ T cells. Determination of antigen specificity was not performed for the expanded peripheral T cells.

The receptor's source is an adult with an advanced solid tumor such as melanoma, head and neck, liver or kidney cancer. The chain joins TRBV4-2 to TRBJ2-1; a possible D gene is TRBD1 (6 bases). Sequencing was performed on CD4+ or CD8+ T cells sorted from blood, taken in a trial of the OX40 agonist ivuxolimab. The CDR3 coding sequence is TGTGCCAGCAGCCACTGGACAGTCACCGATGAGCAGTTCTTC. Amino acids: CASSHWTVTDEQFF.